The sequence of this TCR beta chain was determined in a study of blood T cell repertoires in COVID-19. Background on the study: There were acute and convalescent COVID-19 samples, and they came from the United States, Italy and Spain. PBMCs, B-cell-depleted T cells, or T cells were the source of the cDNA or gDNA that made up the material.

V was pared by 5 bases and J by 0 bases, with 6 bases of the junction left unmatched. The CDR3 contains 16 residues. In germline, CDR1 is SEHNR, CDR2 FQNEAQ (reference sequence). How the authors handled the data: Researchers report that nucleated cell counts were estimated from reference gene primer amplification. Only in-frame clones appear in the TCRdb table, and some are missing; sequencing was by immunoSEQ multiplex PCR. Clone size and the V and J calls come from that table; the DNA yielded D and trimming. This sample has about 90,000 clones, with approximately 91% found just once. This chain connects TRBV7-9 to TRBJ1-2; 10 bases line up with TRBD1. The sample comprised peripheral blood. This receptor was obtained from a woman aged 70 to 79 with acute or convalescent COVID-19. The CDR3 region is CASSPGGQGANYGYTF. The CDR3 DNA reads TGTGCCAGCAGCCCTGGAGGACAGGGGGCTAACTATGGCTACACCTTC.